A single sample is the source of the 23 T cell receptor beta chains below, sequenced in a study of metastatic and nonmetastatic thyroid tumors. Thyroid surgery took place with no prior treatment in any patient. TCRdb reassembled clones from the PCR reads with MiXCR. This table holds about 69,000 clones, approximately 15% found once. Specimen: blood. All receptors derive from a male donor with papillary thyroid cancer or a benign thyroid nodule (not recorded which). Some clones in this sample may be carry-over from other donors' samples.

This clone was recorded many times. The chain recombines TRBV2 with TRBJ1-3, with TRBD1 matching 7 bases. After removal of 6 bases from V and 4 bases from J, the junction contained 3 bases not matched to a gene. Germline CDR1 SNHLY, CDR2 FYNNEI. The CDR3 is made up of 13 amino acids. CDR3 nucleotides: TGTGCCAGCAGAACAGGGGCGGGAAACACCATATATTTT. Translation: CASRTGAGNTIYF.

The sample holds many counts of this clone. The CDR3 DNA is TGCAGTGCTAGAGATCATGGGACAGGGGGTGGCTACACCTTC. Translated, it gives CSARDHGTGGGYTF. V usage is TRBV20-1 and J usage is TRBJ1-2, with 11 bases aligning to TRBD1. V was clipped by 0 bases and J by 7 bases; unmatched bases: 4. The CDR3 loop spans 14 amino acids. Germline V gene data show CDR1 as DFQATT and CDR2 as SNEGSKA (reference sequence).

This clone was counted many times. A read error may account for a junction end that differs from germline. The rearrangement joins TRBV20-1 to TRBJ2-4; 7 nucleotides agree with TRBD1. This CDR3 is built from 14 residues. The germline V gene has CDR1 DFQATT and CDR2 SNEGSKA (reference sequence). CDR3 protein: CSARGTEGKNIQYF. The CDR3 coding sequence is TGCAGTGCCAGAGGGACAGAAGGCAAAAACATTCAGTACTTC.

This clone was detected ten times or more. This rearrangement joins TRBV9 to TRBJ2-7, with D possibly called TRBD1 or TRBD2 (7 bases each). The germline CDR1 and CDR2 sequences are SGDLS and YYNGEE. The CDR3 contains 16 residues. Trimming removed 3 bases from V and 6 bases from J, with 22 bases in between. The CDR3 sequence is CASSGTGDGLVGEQYF. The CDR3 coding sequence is TGTGCCAGCAGCGGAACAGGGGACGGACTAGTAGGCGAGCAGTACTTC.

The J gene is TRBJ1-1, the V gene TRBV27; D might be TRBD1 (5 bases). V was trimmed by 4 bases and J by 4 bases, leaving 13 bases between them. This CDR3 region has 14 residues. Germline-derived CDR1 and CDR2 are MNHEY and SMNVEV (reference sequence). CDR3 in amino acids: CASSSPGRGTEAFF. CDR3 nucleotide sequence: TGTGCCAGCAGTTCTCCAGGTAGGGGCACTGAAGCTTTCTTT.

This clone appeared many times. The CDR3 here is CASSRYRGQANYGYTF. In DNA form, the CDR3 reads TGCGCCAGCAGCCGCTACAGGGGGCAGGCTAACTATGGCTACACCTTC. The chain links TRBV4-1 to TRBJ1-2; 9 bases are shared with TRBD1. The CDR3 loop spans 16 amino acids. Per germline, CDR1 MGHRA and CDR2 YSYEKL. J lost 0 bases, V lost 4 bases, and 6 bases had no gene match.

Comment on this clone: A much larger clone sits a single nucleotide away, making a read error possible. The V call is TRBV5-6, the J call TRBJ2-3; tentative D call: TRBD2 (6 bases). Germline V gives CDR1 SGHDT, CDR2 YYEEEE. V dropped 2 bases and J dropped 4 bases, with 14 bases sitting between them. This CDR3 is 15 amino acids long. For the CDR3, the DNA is TGTGCCAGCAGCTTTGACGGAGGGTTGGCAGATACGCAGTATTTT. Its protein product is CASSFDGGLADTQYF.

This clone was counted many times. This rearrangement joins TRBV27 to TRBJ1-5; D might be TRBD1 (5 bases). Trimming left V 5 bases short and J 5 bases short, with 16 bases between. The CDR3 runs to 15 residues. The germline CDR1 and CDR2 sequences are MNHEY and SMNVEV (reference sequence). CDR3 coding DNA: TGTGCCAGCAGTACGAAAAGTGGGACGTATCAGCCCCAGCATTTT. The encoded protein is CASSTKSGTYQPQHF.

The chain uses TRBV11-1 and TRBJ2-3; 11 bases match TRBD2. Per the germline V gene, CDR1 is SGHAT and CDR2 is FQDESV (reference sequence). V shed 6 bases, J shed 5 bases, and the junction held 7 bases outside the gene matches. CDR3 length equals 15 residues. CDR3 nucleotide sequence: TGTGCCAGCAGTTCATTACTAGCGGGAGAAGATACGCAGTATTTT. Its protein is CASSSLLAGEDTQYF.

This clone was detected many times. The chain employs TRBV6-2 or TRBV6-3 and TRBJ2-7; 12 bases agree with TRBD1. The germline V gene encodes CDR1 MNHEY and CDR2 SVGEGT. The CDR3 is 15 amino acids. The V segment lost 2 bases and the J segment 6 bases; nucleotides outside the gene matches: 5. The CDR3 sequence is CASSYMGQGAIEQYF. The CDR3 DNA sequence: TGTGCCAGCAGTTACATGGGACAGGGGGCAATCGAGCAGTACTTC.

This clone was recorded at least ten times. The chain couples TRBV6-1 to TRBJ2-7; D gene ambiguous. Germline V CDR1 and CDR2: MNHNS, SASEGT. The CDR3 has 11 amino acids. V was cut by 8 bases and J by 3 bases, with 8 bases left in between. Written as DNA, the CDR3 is TGTGCCAGCGAAGGGAACTACGAGCAGTACGTC. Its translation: CASEGNYEQYV.

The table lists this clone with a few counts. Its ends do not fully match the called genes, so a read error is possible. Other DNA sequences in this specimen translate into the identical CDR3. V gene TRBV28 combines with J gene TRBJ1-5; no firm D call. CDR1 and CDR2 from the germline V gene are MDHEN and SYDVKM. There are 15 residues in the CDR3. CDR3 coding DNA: TGCGCCAGCAGTAGGGATTTCCTAGGGAATCAGCCCCAGCATTTT. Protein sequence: CASSRDFLGNQPQHF.

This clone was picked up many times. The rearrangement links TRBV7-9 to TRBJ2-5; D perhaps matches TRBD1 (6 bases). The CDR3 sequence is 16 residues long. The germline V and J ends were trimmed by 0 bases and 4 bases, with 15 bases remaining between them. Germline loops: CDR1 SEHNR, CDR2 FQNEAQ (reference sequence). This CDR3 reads CASSLANRALGETQYF. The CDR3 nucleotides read TGTGCCAGCAGCTTAGCGAACAGGGCGCTGGGAGAGACCCAGTACTTC.

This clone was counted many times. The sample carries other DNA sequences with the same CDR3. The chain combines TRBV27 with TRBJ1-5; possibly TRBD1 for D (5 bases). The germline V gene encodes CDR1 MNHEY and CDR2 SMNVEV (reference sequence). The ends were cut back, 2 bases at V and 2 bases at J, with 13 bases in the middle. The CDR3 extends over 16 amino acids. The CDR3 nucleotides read TGTGCCAGCAGTTTACTGGGTGGAGGGGGCAATCAGCCCCAGCATTTT. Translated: CASSLLGGGGNQPQHF.

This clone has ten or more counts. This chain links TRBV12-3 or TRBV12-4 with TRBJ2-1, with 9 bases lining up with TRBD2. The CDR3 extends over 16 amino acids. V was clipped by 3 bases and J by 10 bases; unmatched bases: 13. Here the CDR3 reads CASSFFLGGLAREQFF. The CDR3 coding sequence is TGTGCCAGCAGTTTCTTCCTGGGGGGACTAGCCCGAGAGCAGTTCTTC.

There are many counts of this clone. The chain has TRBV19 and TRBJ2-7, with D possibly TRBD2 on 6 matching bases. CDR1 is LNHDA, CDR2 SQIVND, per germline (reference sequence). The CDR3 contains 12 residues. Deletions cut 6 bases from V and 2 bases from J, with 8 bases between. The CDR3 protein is CASSPGAYEQYF. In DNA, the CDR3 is TGTGCCAGTAGCCCGGGAGCCTACGAGCAGTACTTC.

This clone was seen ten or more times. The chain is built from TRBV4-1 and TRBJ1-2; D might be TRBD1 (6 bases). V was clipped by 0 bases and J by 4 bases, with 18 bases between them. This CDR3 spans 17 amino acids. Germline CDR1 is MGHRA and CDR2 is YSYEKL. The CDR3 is CASSQDPGDRRFYGYTF. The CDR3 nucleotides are TGCGCCAGCAGCCAAGATCCGGGAGACAGGAGATTCTATGGCTACACCTTC.

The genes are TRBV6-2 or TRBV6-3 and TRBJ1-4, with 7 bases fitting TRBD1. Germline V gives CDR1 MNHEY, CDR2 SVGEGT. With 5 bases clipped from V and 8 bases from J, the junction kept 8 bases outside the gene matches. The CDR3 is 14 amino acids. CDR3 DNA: TGTGCCAGCAGTCCAGGGGGAAGCGGAGAAAAACTGTTTTTT. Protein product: CASSPGGSGEKLFF.

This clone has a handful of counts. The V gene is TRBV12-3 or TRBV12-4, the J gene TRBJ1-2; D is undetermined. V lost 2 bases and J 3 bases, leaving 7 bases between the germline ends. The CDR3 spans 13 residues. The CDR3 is CASSLLMDYGYTF. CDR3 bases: TGTGCCAGCAGTTTATTGATGGACTATGGCTACACCTTC.

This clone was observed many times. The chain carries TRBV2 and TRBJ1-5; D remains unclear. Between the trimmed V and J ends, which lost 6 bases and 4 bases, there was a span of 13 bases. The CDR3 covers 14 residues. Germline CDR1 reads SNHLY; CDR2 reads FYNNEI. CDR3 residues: CASSADGRNQPQHF. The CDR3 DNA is TGTGCCAGCAGCGCGGACGGACGTAATCAGCCCCAGCATTTT.

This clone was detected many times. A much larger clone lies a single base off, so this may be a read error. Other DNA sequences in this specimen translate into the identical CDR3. CDR3: CASSETSGTFRSGANVLTF. As DNA, the CDR3 is TGTGCCAGCAGCGAGACTAGCGGGACCTTTCGGTCTGGGGCCAACGTCCTGACTTTC. The chain links TRBV11-2 to TRBJ2-6, with 11 bases lining up with TRBD2. Germline CDR1 SGHAT, CDR2 FQNNGV. This CDR3 is built from 19 residues. V trimming: 5 bases; J trimming: 1 base; junction bases outside the gene matches: 10.

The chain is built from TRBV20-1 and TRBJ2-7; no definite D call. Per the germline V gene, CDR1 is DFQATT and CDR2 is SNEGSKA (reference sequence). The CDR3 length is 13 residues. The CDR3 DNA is TGCAGCGCTAGAGATGTGCTGGTCCACGAGCAGTACGTC. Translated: CSARDVLVHEQYV.

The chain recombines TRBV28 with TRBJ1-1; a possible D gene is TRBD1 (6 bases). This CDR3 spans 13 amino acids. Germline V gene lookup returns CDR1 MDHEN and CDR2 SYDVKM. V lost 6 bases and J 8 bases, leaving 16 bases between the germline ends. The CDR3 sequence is CASRPGTSSEAFF. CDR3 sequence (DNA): TGTGCCAGCAGGCCCGGGACATCGTCAGAAGCTTTCTTT.